The 8 T cell receptor beta chains in this list originate from one sample, sequenced in a study of cytotoxic CD8 clonotypes in ibrutinib-treated CLL. Measured with immunoSEQ multiplex PCR; TCRdb has only the in-frame clones, and not every one. The data hold some 130,000 clones, with 75% to 80% observed a single time. The sample here was PBMCs, taken after 24 months of ibrutinib treatment. Receptors originate from a human donor with chronic lymphocytic leukemia.

This clone was observed a few times. This chain links TRBV30 with TRBJ1-2; weak D call: TRBD1 (6 bases). This CDR3 is 11 amino acids long. CDR1 and CDR2 (germline): GTSNPN, SVGIG (reference sequence). V lost 7 bases and J lost 4, with 10 bases in between. CDR3 DNA sequence: TGTGCCTCACAGGGTGCCTATGGCTACACCTTC. It is translated as CASQGAYGYTF.

CDR3 sequence reads: CASSWKSPEQYF. The CDR3 bases are TGTGCCAGCAGTTGGAAGAGCCCCGAGCAGTACTTC. The genes are TRBV6-6 and TRBJ2-7; D is undetermined. V dropped 4 bases and J dropped 6 bases, with 10 bases sitting between them. Germline CDR1 MNHNY, CDR2 SVGAGI (reference sequence). This CDR3 region has 12 residues.

A few counts support this clone. The chain carries TRBV6-1 and TRBJ2-7; D perhaps matches TRBD1 (5 bases). Trimming removed 4 bases from V and 0 bases from J, with 13 bases in between. Germline V gene lookup returns CDR1 MNHNS and CDR2 SASEGT. This CDR3 is built from 15 residues. In nucleotides, the CDR3 is TGTGCCAGCAGTGGCTTGGGGCTCCGCTCCTACGAGCAGTACTTC. It encodes CASSGLGLRSYEQYF.

This clone was counted between two and nine times. The chain combines TRBV29-1 with TRBJ2-2, with a tentative D call TRBD2 (6 bases). V was cut by 3 bases and J by 8 bases, with 10 bases left in between. Germline CDR1 reads SQVTM; CDR2 reads ANQGSEA. This CDR3 is 12 amino acids long. The CDR3 region is CSVERGGGELFF. In DNA form, the CDR3 reads TGCAGCGTTGAGAGGGGAGGTGGGGAGCTGTTTTTT.

This clone was detected once. The chain carries TRBV10-3 and TRBJ2-5, with D possibly matching TRBD2 (5 bases). With 6 bases removed from V and 0 bases from J, the gap between germline ends came to 11 bases. Per the germline V gene, CDR1 is ENHRY and CDR2 is SYGVKD. The CDR3 consists of 14 residues. This CDR3 is CAISLLGNQETQYF. CDR3 DNA sequence: TGTGCCATCAGCCTACTAGGGAACCAAGAGACCCAGTACTTC.

The sample holds one count of this clone. V and J are TRBV10-3 and TRBJ2-7; 9 bases are shared with TRBD1. The CDR3 sequence is 12 residues long. The trim removed 11 bases at V and 6 bases at J, leaving 8 bases unmatched. The germline CDR1 and CDR2 sequences are ENHRY and SYGVKD. For the CDR3, the DNA is TGTGCCGCCAACAGGGGGCAGAGCGAGCAGTACTTC. It encodes CAANRGQSEQYF.

V is TRBV19 and J is TRBJ1-3, with D hard to call. Trimming cost V 3 bases and J 0 bases, with 12 bases left between them. CDR3 length: 16 residues. Germline V gene sequence: CDR1 LNHDA, CDR2 SQIVND (reference sequence). CDR3 DNA: TGTGCCAGTAGTATTGGTCGGCCGATCTCTGGAAACACCATATATTTT. The encoded protein is CASSIGRPISGNTIYF. The entire variable domain, with the rest obtained from reference TRBV19 and TRBJ1-3, is as follows: DGGITQSPKYLFRKEGQNVTLSCEQNLNHDAMYWYRQDPGQGLRLIYYSQIVNDFQKGDIAEGYSVSREKKESFPLTVTSAQKNPTAFYLCASSIGRPISGNTIYFGEGSWLTVV.

This sequence joins TRBV27 and TRBJ2-1, with 10 bases aligning to TRBD1. This CDR3 spans 16 amino acids. Unmatched junction bases numbered 6, after V lost 0 bases and J lost 7 bases. Germline V gene lookup returns CDR1 MNHEY and CDR2 SMNVEV (reference sequence). The CDR3 nucleotides read TGTGCCAGCAGTTTATCTATGGGACAGGGGTGGAATGAGCAGTTCTTC. Translation gives CASSLSMGQGWNEQFF.